Sequencing of this T cell receptor (beta chain) was carried out in a study of blood T cells in healthy people across ages. Combining a sample-barcoded 5' primer with a J-beta primer mix, a second PCR ran for roughly 7 to 11 cycles. The template-switch adaptor was a 5' adaptor with 12 random nucleotides. It tagged each cDNA molecule. Per-sample output comprised a minimum of 2.5 million paired-end reads containing CDR3. TCRdb itself ran the 5' RACE reads through MiXCR, one entry per CDR3 protein. The sample lists roughly 730,000 distinct CDR3 sequences; around three fifths were seen once. About 10 milliliters was the volume of peripheral blood drawn from each donor. CDR1 is KGHDR and CDR2 is SFDVKD in the germline V gene. Trimming at V came to 1 base and at J to 3 bases, leaving 3 bases not matched to a gene. The CDR3 covers 15 residues.

Sequenced sample: blood. The chain uses TRBV24-1 and TRBJ1-2; 8 bases are a match to TRBD1. The TCR sequence derives from a man aged 35 to 55 in good health. As DNA, the CDR3 is TGTGCCACCAGTGATTTTTCAGGGGGCGACTATGGCTACACCTTC. Encoded protein: CATSDFSGGDYGYTF.